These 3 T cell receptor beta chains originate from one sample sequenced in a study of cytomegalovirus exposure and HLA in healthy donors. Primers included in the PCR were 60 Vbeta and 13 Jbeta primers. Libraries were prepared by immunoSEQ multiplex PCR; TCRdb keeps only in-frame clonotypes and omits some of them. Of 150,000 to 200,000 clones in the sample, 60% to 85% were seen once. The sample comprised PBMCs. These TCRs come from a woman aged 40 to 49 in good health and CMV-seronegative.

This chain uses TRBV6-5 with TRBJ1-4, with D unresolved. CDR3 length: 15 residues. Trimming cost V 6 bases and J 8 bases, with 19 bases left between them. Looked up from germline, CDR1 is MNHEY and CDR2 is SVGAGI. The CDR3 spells CASRYLGLEGEKLFF. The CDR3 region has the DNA TGTGCCAGCAGGTACCTAGGCCTAGAGGGCGAAAAACTGTTTTTT.

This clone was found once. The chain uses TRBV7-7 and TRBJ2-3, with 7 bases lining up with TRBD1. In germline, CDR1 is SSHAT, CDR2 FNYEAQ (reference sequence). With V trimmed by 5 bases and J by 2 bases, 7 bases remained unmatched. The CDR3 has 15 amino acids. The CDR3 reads CASSHRDRPTDTQYF. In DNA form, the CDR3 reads TGTGCCAGCAGCCACAGGGACAGACCCACAGATACGCAGTATTTT.

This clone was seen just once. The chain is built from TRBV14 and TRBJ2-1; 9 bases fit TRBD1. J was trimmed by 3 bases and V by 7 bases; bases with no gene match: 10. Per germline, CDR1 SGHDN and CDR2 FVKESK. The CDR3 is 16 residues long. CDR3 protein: CASTPRQGVFYNEQFF. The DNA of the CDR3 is TGTGCCAGCACGCCAAGACAGGGGGTTTTCTACAATGAGCAGTTCTTC.